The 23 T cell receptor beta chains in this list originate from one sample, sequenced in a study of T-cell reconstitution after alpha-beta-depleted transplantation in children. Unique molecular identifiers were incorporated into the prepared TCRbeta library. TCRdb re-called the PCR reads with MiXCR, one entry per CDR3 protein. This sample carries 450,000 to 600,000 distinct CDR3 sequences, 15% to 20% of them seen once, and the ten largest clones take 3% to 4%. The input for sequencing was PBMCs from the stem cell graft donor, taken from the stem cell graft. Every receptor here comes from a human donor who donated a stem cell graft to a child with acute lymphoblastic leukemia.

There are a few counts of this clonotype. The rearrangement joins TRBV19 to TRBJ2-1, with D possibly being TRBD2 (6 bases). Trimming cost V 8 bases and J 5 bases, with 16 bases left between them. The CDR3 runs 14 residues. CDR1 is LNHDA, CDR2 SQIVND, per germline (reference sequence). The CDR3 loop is CASAPGTGNNEQFF. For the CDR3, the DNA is TGTGCCAGTGCCCCCGGGACTGGTAACAATGAGCAGTTCTTC.

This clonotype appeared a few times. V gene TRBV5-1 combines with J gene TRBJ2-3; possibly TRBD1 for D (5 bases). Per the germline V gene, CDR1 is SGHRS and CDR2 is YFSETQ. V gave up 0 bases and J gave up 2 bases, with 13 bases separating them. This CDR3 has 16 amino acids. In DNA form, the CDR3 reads TGCGCCAGCAGCTTGGGACAGCCGGAATACACAGATACGCAGTATTTT. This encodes CASSLGQPEYTDTQYF.

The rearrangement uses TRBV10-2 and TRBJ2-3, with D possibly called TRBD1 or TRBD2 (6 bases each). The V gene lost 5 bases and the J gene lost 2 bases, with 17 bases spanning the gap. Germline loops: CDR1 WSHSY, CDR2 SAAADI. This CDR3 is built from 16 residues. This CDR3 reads CASSPILRGVTDTQYF. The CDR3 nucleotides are TGCGCCAGCAGTCCGATACTTAGGGGGGTCACAGATACGCAGTATTTT.

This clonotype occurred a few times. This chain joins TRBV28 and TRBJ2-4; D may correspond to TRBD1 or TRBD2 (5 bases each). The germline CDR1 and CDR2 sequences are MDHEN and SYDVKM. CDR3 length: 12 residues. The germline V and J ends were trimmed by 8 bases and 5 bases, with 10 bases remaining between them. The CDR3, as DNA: TGTGCCAGCGCCCTGGGGGAAAACATTCAGTACTTC. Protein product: CASALGENIQYF.

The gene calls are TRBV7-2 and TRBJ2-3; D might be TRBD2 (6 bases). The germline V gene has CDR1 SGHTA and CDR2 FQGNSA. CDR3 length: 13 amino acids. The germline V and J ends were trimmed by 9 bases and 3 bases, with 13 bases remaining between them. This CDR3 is CARPGLSTDTQYF. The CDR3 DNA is TGTGCCAGGCCGGGACTTTCGACAGATACGCAGTATTTT.

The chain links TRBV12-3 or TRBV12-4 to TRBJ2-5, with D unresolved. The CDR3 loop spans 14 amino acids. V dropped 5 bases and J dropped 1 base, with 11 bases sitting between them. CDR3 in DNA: TGTGCCAGCAGTCGCTGGCAGGCCCAAGAGACCCAGTACTTC. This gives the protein CASSRWQAQETQYF.

CDR3 sequence: CASSPMDGPNYGYTF. DNA for the CDR3: TGCGCCAGCAGCCCAATGGACGGCCCTAACTATGGCTACACCTTC. The chain couples TRBV5-1 to TRBJ1-2; D gene unclear. This CDR3 has 15 amino acids. The germline gives CDR1 SGHRS, CDR2 YFSETQ. Trimming took off 4 bases at V and 0 bases at J, with 13 bases between the two ends.

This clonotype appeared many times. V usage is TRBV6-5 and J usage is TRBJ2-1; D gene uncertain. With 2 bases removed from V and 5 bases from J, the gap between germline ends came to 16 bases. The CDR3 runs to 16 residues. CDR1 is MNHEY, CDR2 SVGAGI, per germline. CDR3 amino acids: CASSYPVISLDNEQFF. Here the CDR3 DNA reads TGTGCCAGCAGTTACCCCGTGATAAGTCTTGACAATGAGCAGTTCTTC.

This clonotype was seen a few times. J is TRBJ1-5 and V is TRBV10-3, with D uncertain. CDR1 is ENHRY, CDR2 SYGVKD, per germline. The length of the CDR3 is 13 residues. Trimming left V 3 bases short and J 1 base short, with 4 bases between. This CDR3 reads CAISDSSNQPQHF. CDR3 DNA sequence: TGTGCCATCAGTGACAGCAGCAATCAGCCCCAGCATTTT.

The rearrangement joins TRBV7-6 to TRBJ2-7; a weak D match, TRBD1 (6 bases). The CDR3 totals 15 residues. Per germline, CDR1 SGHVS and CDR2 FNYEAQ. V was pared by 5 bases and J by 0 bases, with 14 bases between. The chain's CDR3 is CASSGFGQSSYEQYF. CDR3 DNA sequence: TGTGCCAGCAGCGGGTTTGGACAGAGCTCCTACGAGCAGTACTTC.

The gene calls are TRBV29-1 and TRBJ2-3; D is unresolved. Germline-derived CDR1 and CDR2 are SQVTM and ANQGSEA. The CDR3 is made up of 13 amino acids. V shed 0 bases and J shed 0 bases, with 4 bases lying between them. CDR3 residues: CSVEDLSTDTQYF. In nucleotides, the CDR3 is TGCAGCGTTGAAGATCTAAGCACAGATACGCAGTATTTT.

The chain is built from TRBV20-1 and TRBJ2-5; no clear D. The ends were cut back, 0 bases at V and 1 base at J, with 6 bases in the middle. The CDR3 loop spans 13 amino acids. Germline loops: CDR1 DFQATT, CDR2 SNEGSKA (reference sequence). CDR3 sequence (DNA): TGCAGTGCTAGAGAAGGCATCCAAGAGACCCAGTACTTC. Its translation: CSAREGIQETQYF.

This CDR3 is CASSSSGPTDTQYF. The CDR3 region has the DNA TGCGCCAGCAGCTCGTCGGGTCCCACAGATACGCAGTATTTT. The chain combines TRBV5-1 with TRBJ2-3; the D is unclear. V lost 3 bases and J lost 2, with 10 bases in between. From germline, CDR1 is SGHRS and CDR2 YFSETQ. CDR3 size: 14 residues.

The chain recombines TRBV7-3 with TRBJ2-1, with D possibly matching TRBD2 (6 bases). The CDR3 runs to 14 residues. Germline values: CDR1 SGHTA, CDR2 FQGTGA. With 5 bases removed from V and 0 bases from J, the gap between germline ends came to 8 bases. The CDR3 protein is CASSVAASYNEQFF. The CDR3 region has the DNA TGTGCCAGCAGCGTAGCGGCCTCCTACAATGAGCAGTTCTTC.

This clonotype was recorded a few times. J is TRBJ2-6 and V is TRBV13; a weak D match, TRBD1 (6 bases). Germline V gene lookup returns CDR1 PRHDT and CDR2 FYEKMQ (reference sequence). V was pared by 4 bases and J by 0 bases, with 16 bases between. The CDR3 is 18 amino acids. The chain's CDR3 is CASSSPTGLSSGANVLTF. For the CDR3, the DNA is TGTGCCAGCAGCTCACCGACAGGATTAAGCTCTGGGGCCAACGTCCTGACTTTC.

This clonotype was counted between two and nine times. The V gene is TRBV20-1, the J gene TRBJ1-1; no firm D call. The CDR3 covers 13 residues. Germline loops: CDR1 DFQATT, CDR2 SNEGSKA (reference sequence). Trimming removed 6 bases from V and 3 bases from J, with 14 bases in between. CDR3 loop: CSAHPPSDTEAFF. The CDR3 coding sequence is TGCAGTGCGCACCCCCCTTCGGACACTGAAGCTTTCTTT.

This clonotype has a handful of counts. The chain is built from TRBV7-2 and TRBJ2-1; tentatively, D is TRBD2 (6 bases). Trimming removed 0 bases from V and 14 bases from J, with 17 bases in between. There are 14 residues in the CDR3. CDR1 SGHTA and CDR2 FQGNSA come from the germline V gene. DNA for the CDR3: TGTGCCAGCAGCTTAGCGCGCAATACAGGAGGGGAGTTCTTC. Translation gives CASSLARNTGGEFF.

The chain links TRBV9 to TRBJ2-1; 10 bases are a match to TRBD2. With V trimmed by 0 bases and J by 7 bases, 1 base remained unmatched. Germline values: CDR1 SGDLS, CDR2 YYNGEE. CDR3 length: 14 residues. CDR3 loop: CASSVVLAGNEQFF. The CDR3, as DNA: TGTGCCAGCAGCGTAGTACTAGCGGGGAATGAGCAGTTCTTC.

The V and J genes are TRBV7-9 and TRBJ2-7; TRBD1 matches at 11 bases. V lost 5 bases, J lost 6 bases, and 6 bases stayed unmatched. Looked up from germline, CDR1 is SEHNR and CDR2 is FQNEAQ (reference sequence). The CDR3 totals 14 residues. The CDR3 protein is CASSLWTGGGEQYF. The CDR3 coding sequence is TGTGCCAGCAGCCTTTGGACAGGGGGCGGCGAGCAGTACTTC.

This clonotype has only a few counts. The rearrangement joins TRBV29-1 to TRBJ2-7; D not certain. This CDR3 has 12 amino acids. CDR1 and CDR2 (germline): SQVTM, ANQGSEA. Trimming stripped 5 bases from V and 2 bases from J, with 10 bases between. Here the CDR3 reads CSVTEVTYEQYF. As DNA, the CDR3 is TGCAGCGTTACTGAGGTTACCTACGAGCAGTACTTC.

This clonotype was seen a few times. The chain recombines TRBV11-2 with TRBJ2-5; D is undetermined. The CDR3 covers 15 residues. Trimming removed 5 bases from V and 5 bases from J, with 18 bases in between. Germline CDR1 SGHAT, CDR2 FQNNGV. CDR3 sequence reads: CASSAQTPLSETQYF. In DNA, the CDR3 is TGTGCCAGCAGCGCCCAGACTCCACTGTCGGAGACCCAGTACTTC. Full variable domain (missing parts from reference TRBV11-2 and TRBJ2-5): EAGVAQSPRYKIIEKRQSVAFWCNPISGHATLYWYQQILGQGPKLLIQFQNNGVVDDSQLPKDRFSAERLKGVDSTLKIQPAKLEDSAVYLCASSAQTPLSETQYFGPGTRLLVL.

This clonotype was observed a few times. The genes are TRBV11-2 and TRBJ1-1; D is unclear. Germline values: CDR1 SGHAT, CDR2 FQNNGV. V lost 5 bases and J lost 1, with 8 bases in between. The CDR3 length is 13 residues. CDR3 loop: CASSPVPNTEAFF. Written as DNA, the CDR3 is TGTGCCAGCAGCCCGGTCCCGAACACTGAAGCTTTCTTT. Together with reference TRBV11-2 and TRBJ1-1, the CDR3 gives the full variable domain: EAGVAQSPRYKIIEKRQSVAFWCNPISGHATLYWYQQILGQGPKLLIQFQNNGVVDDSQLPKDRFSAERLKGVDSTLKIQPAKLEDSAVYLCASSPVPNTEAFFGQGTRLTVV.

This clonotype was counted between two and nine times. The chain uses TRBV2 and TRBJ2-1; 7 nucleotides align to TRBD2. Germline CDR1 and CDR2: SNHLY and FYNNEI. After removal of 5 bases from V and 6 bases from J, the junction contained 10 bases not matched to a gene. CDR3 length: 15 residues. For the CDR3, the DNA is TGTGCCAGCAGTCCCGTGGGGGGGTCCCCCAATGAGCAGTTCTTC. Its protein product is CASSPVGGSPNEQFF.